This entry concerns a single T cell receptor (beta chain). Its specificity is not known. These data are taken from a study of shared clonotypes between healthy human individuals. Study-wide findings and caveats: It was observed that 5% to 6% of naive CD4 clonotypes were shared across several donors.

The material for each subset, its genomic DNA, was split evenly across several immunoSEQ plates. DNA at about 190 ng, around 30,000 T cell genomes, went into sorted-subset replicate PCRs. Original handling: ImmunoSEQ output held junction-only sequences without quality scores, so filtering differed. Sequencing used immunoSEQ multiplex PCR; TCRdb keeps in-frame clones, though not all of them. D and trimming were read from the DNA, whereas the V and J calls and clone size are those reported in that table. The table includes around 640,000 clones, around 96% detected once. Trimming removed 0 bases from V and 10 bases from J, with 7 bases in between. Germline V gene data show CDR1 as MNHNY and CDR2 as SVGAGI (reference sequence). The CDR3 is 12 amino acids. Terminally differentiated effector memory CD45RA+ cells were left out of the naive CD8 fraction, which was CD45RO-negative and positively selected for CCR7.

The sequence came from a woman in her 30s in good health. Sequenced: naive CD8+ T cells sorted from blood. V is TRBV6-6 and J is TRBJ2-1; D remains ambiguous. CDR3 residues: CASSYSYQEQFF. DNA of the CDR3: TGTGCCAGCAGTTACTCGTATCAGGAGCAGTTCTTC.